A single sample is the source of the 6 T cell receptor beta chains below, sequenced in a study of beta chain features in type 1 diabetes (dated by TCRdb to between 2017 and 2018). The library was prepared using the immunoSEQ multiplex PCR assay. The entire amount of isolated RNA was reverse transcribed using the High Capacity cDNA Reverse Transcription Kit, so the sequenced TCRB transcripts were expressed ones. TCRdb provides this immuneACCESS table in a form limited to in-frame rearrangements. Some clones are lacking; in checked studies, under half of them reflect an unresolved V gene, and why the rest are absent is not known. The sample table records about 620,000 clones; roughly 16% of these occur just once. 0.07% to 0.095% of the sample is taken by the ten largest. Sequencing used naive CD4+ T cells from blood. What the cell subset or site label conveys for this sample: true naive CD4+ T cells. The receptors shown here come from a man aged 18 to 30 in good health.

This clone was recorded a few times. Other nucleotide sequences in the sample specify the same CDR3. This chain joins TRBV27 and TRBJ2-7; TRBD1 matches at 7 bases. The CDR3 spans 14 residues. Germline CDR1 and CDR2: MNHEY and SMNVEV (reference sequence). V trimming: 0 bases; J trimming: 3 bases; junction bases outside the gene matches: 2. CDR3 sequence (DNA): TGTGCCAGCAGTTTATCAGGGGGCGGCTACGAGCAGTACTTC. This encodes CASSLSGGGYEQYF.

This clone has just a few counts. The chain employs TRBV15 and TRBJ1-5, with no clear D. V shed 3 bases and J shed 1 base, with 7 bases lying between them. The germline V gene encodes CDR1 LNHNV and CDR2 YYDKDF (reference sequence). The CDR3 covers 14 residues. CDR3 loop: CATSREVSNQPQHF. The CDR3 coding sequence is TGTGCCACCAGCAGGGAGGTGAGCAATCAGCCCCAGCATTTT.

V is TRBV14 and J is TRBJ1-6; no reliable D call. The CDR3 has 16 residues. Germline V CDR1 and CDR2: SGHDN, FVKESK. The V and J ends lost 0 bases and 8 bases respectively, with 14 bases between them. The CDR3 reads CASSQEMGRVDSPLHF. DNA of the CDR3: TGTGCCAGCAGCCAAGAAATGGGCAGAGTCGATTCACCCCTCCACTTT.

This rearrangement joins TRBV2 to TRBJ2-3; D is unresolved. Germline CDR1 is SNHLY and CDR2 is FYNNEI. This CDR3 comprises 15 residues. Trimming took off 1 base at V and 6 bases at J, with 14 bases between the two ends. CDR3 residues: CASSEEGTAADTQYF. The DNA of the CDR3 is TGTGCCAGCAGTGAAGAGGGAACAGCTGCGGATACGCAGTATTTT.

This clone was seen more than once but under ten times. The chain has TRBV11-3 and TRBJ2-1; a weak D match, TRBD2 (6 bases). CDR1 is SGHNT, CDR2 YENEEA, per germline. V was cut by 1 base and J by 8 bases, with 18 bases left in between. The CDR3 extends over 16 amino acids. CDR3 nucleotide sequence: TGTGCCAGCAGCTTAGGTTACGGGGGACGACGAGATGAGCAGTTCTTC. Encoded protein: CASSLGYGGRRDEQFF. Supplemented by reference TRBV11-3 and TRBJ2-1, the full variable domain reads EAGVVQSPRYKIIEKKQPVAFWCNPISGHNTLYWYLQNLGQGPELLIRYENEEAVDDSQLPKDRFSAERLKGVDSTLKIQPAELGDSAVYLCASSLGYGGRRDEQFFGPGTRLTVL.

This clone was detected only once. The chain combines TRBV4-1 with TRBJ1-1; 9 bases fit TRBD1. The CDR3 extends over 13 amino acids. Per germline, CDR1 MGHRA and CDR2 YSYEKL. V lost 9 bases, J lost 4 bases, and 6 bases stayed unmatched. In DNA, the CDR3 is TGCGCCAGTCGGGACAGGGCAGGCACTGAAGCTTTCTTT. Translating gives CASRDRAGTEAFF.